This T cell receptor beta chain was recorded in a study of OX40 agonist ivuxolimab in advanced cancers. Whole-study context: The group had a mean age of around 64 years, ranged from roughly 20 to 79, and was roughly 80% male.

The CDR3 is 15 amino acids. Germline CDR1 is LNHDA and CDR2 is SQIVND (reference sequence). The V end lost 1 base, the J end lost 4 bases, and 13 bases lay between the germline ends. This clone was picked up one time. As yet, its antigen is unknown. Produced via immunoSEQ multiplex PCR; TCRdb's table is partial and in-frame only. The data hold approximately 26,000 clones, with 65% to 85% observed a single time. The study, taken as a whole, reports: The specificity for antigen of the expanded peripheral T cells was not determined.

The sequence was obtained from an adult with an advanced solid tumor such as melanoma, head and neck, liver or kidney cancer. The chain couples TRBV19 to TRBJ1-2; D is possibly TRBD1 (5 bases). The sample consisted of CD4+ or CD8+ T cells sorted from blood, taken in a trial of the OX40 agonist ivuxolimab. CDR3 residues: CASSIVGPVAYGYTF. CDR3 in DNA: TGTGCCAGTAGTATAGTGGGGCCGGTAGCCTATGGCTACACCTTC. The whole variable domain, remainder taken from reference TRBV19 and TRBJ1-2, is DGGITQSPKYLFRKEGQNVTLSCEQNLNHDAMYWYRQDPGQGLRLIYYSQIVNDFQKGDIAEGYSVSREKKESFPLTVTSAQKNPTAFYLCASSIVGPVAYGYTFGSGTRLTVV.